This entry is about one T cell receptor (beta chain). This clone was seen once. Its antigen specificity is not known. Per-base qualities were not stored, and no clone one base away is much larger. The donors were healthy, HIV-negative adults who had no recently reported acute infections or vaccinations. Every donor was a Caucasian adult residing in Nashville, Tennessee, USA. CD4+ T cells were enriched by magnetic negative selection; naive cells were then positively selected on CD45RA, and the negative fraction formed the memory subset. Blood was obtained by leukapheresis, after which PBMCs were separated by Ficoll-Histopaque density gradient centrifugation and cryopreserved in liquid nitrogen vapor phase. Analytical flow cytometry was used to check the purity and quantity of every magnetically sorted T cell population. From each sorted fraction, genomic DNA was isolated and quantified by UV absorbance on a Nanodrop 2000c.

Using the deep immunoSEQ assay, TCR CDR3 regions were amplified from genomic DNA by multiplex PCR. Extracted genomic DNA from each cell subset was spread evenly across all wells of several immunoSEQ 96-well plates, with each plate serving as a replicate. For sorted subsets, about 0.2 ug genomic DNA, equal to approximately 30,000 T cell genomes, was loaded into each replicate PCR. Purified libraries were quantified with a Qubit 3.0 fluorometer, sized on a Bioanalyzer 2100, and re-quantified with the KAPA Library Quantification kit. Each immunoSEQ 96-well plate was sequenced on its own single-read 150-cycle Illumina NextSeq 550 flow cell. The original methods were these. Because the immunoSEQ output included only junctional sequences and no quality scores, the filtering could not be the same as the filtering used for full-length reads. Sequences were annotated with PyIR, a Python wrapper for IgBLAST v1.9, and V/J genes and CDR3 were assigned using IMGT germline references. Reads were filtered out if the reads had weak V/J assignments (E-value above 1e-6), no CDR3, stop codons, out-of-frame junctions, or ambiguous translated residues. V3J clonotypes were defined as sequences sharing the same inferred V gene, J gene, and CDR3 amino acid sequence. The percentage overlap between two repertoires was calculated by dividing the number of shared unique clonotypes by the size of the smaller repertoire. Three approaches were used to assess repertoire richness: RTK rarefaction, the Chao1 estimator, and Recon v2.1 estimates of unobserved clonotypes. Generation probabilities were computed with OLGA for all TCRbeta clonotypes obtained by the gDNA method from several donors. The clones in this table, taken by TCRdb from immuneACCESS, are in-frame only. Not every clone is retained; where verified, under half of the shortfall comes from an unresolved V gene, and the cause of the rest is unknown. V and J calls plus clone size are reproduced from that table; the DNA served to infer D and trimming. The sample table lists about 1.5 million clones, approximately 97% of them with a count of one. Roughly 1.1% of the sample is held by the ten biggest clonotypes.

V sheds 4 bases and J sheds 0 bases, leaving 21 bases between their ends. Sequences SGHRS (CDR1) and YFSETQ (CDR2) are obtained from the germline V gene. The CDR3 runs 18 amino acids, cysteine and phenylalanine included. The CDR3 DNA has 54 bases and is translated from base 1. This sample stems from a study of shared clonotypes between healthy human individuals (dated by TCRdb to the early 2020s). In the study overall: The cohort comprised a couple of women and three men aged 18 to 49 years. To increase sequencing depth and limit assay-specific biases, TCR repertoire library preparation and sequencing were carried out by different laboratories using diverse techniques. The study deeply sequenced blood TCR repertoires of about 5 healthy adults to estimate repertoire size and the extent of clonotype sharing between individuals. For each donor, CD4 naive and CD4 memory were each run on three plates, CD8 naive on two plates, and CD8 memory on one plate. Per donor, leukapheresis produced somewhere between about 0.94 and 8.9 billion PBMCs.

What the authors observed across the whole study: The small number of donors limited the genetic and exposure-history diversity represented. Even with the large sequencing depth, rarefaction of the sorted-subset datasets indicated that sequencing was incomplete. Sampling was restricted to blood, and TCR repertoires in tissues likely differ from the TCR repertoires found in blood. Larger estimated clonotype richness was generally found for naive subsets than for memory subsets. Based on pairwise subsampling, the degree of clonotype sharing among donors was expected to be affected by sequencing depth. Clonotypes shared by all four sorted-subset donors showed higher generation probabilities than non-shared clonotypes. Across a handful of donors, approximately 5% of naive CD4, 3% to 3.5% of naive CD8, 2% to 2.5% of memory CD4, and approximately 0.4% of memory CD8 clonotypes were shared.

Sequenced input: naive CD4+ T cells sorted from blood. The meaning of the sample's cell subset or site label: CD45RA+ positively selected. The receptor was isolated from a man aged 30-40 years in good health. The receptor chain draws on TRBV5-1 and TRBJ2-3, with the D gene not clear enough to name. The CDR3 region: CASSPGRIGSPSTDTQYF. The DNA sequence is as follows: TGCGCCAGCAGCCCAGGACGAATAGGGTCCCCCAGCACAGATACGCAGTATTTT.